This TCR beta chain was captured by sequencing in a study of T cell responses to AZD1222 COVID-19 vaccine. Trimming removed 8 bases from V and 4 bases from J; junction bases left unmatched: 16. In germline, CDR1 is GTSNPN, CDR2 SVGIG (reference sequence). The CDR3 loop spans 15 amino acids. Using immunoSEQ multiplex PCR, the repertoire was profiled, and TCRdb retains in-frame clones only, with some absent. This sample yields about 100,000 clones, of which approximately 90% are seen a single time; about 1.8% belongs to the top ten. J is TRBJ1-2 and V is TRBV30, with 7 bases that match TRBD1. The input for sequencing was peripheral blood, taken on day 0 of AZD1222 vaccination. This TCR was recovered from an adult in good health. The CDR3 region is CARELRTGGSYGYTF. CDR3 coding DNA: TGTGCCCGCGAATTGAGGACAGGTGGTAGCTATGGCTACACCTTC.